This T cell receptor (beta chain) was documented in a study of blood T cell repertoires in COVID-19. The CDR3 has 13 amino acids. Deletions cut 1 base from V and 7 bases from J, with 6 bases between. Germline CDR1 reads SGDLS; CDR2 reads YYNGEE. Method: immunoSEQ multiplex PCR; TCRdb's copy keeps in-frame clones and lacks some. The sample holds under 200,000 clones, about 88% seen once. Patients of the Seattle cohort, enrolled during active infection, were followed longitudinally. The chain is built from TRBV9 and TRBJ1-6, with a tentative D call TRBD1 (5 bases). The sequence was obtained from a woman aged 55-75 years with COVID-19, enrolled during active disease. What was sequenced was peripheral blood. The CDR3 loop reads CASSVQGNSPLHF. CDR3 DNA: TGTGCCAGCAGCGTACAGGGAAATTCACCCCTCCACTTT.